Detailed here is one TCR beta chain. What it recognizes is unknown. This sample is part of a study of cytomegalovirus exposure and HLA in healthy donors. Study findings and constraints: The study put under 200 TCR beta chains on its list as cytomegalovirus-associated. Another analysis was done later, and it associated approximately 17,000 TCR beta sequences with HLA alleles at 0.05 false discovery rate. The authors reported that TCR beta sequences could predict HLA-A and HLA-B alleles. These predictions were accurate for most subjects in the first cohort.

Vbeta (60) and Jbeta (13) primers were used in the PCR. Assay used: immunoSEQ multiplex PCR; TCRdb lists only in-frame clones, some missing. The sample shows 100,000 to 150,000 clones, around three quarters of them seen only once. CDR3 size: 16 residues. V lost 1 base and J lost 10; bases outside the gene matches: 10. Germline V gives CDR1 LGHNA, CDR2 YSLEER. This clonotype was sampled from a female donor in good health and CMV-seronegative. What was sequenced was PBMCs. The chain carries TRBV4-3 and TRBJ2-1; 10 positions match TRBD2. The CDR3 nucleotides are TGCGCCAGCAGCCAAGCCGGGACTAGCGTACGGGGCGAGCAGTTCTTC. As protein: CASSQAGTSVRGEQFF.